Listed here are 5 T cell receptor beta chains from one sample, sequenced in a study of blood T cell repertoires in COVID-19. Assay used: immunoSEQ multiplex PCR; TCRdb lists only in-frame clones, some missing. Altogether fewer than 45,000 clones are present, roughly 78% being singletons, with the ten largest covering 33%. Sequences were obtained from peripheral blood. The receptors here all came from a man aged 60-69 years with acute or convalescent COVID-19.

V gene TRBV5-1 combines with J gene TRBJ2-1; 13 nucleotides agree with TRBD2. CDR1 and CDR2 (germline): SGHRS, YFSETQ. V lost 3 bases to trimming and J lost 8 bases; unmatched junction nucleotides: 11. The CDR3 spans 17 residues. The CDR3 loop reads CASSSRLAGGPTYEQFF. The CDR3 region has the DNA TGCGCCAGCAGCTCAAGACTAGCGGGAGGCCCGACATATGAGCAGTTCTTC.

The chain combines TRBV6-5 with TRBJ1-3; D perhaps matches TRBD1 (6 bases). The CDR3 spans 14 residues. Per the germline V gene, CDR1 is MNHEY and CDR2 is SVGAGI. V was cut by 7 bases and J by 0 bases, with 10 bases left in between. The CDR3 sequence is CASIQGFSGNTIYF. CDR3 bases: TGTGCCAGCATCCAGGGGTTCTCTGGAAACACCATATATTTT.

CDR3 residues: CASSLSWSGKIYEQYF. The CDR3 DNA follows: TGTGCCAGCAGTTTATCTTGGTCCGGGAAAATCTACGAGCAGTACTTC. The chain carries TRBV28 and TRBJ2-7; tentatively, D is TRBD2 (5 bases). V was shortened by 1 base and J by 3 bases, with 16 bases between the two germline ends. The CDR3 consists of 16 residues. The germline gives CDR1 MDHEN, CDR2 SYDVKM.

This chain uses TRBV28 with TRBJ2-3, with TRBD2 matching over 8 bases. The trim removed 10 bases at V and 10 bases at J, leaving 13 bases unmatched. The CDR3 has 13 amino acids. CDR1 and CDR2 from the germline V gene are MDHEN and SYDVKM. CDR3 nucleotides: TGTGCCACTACGACTAGCGAGGGCTGGTCGCAGTATTTT. Its translation is CATTTSEGWSQYF. Complete variable domain (other parts from reference TRBV28 and TRBJ2-3): DVKVTQSSRYLVKRTGEKVFLECVQDMDHENMFWYRQDPGLGLRLIYFSYDVKMKEKGDIPEGYSVSREKKERFSLILESASTNQTSMYLCATTTSEGWSQYFGPGTRLTVL.

The table lists this clone with a few counts. V is TRBV30 and J is TRBJ2-1; D is perhaps TRBD1 (5 bases). The ends were cut back, 2 bases at V and 7 bases at J, with 15 bases in the middle. Looked up from germline, CDR1 is GTSNPN and CDR2 is SVGIG (reference sequence). There are 14 residues in the CDR3. In DNA, the CDR3 is TGTGCCTGGAGTCGACAGTGGTTTAGGAATGAGCAGTTCTTC. Translated, it gives CAWSRQWFRNEQFF.